This T cell receptor (beta chain) was recorded in a study of T cells after yellow fever vaccination (dated by TCRdb to the late 2010s). A note on the overall study: Libraries from fractions with low cell numbers were prepared with the SMART-Seq v4 Ultra Low Input RNA kit. Blood was drawn at multiple timepoints before and after primary and secondary immunization, with bulk PBMC replicates and cell subsets isolated. Two healthy male donors made up the cohort, one aged 18 to 30 years and the other aged 30 to 40 years. To follow T-cell clones before and after primary and booster YFV17D yellow fever vaccination, bulk TCR alpha and beta repertoires were sequenced over time.

What the work shows at the level of the full study, not this receptor alone: A small share of clonotypes was detected in both CD4 and CD8 compartments, with the overlap likely arising from convergent recombination. Most clones expanded after primary vaccination were re-detected after the booster (almost 98% of CD4 and approximately 88% of CD8), suggesting broad memory maintenance. Because abundant contaminating clonotypes from the bulk population could be contained in FACS-sorted repertoires, computational filtering was required. The study included only two donors, which limits how far the findings can be generalized. The secondary T-cell response was found to be weaker but faster than the primary response, with a peak reached on day 5 rather than on day 15.

This clonotype was picked up many times. Its antigen is unknown. Base qualities are not provided; no much larger clone lies one nucleotide away. Instrument on record: Illumina NovaSeq 6000. TCR cDNA was synthesized by 5'RACE template switching, through which a universal primer site and unique molecular identifiers were introduced. cDNA synthesis was primed from both the TCR alpha and TCR beta constant segments. Two PCR steps were used to amplify libraries, with sample barcodes and sequencing adapters being added in the second step. Libraries were sequenced on Illumina HiSeq 2500 (2x100 bp) or NovaSeq (2x150 bp). The paper's processing steps were these. Demultiplexing of reads and collapsing into UMI consensus sequences were performed with MIGEC, and V(D)J alignment was carried out with MiXCR. Using edgeR on replicate PBMC samples, clonotypes were called vaccine-responding if FDR was below 0.01 and the log2 fold change was above 5 up to day 15. Bulk clonotypes were assigned CD4 or CD8 identity according to which sequenced CD4 or CD8 repertoire held them at higher abundance. TCRdb's own reprocessing of the public reads used fastp at Q25 and MiXCR and kept productive beta chains. All rows with the same CDR3 protein become a single entry with the most common DNA and genes. The V and J calls and clone size are TCRdb's, not the authors'. This sample has about 340,000 distinct CDR3 sequences in its table, and about an eighth of those were observed once. The ten largest clones represent more than 3% of the sample.

The label giving this sample's treatment or condition can be read as: live attenuated yellow fever vaccine strain. PBMCs were isolated from peripheral blood using a standard Ficoll-Paque protocol. Dynabeads CD4 and CD8 positive selection kits were used to isolate the CD4 and CD8 T-cell fractions. TriZol was used to extract RNA from bulk PBMCs, CD4 and CD8 fractions, and dextramer-positive and dextramer-negative fractions. V is cut by 2 bases and J by 0 bases, and the space between the germline ends is 8 bases. From the cysteine up to the phenylalanine, the CDR3 has a length of 14 residues. Just the 42-base CDR3 DNA is kept, in frame starting at base 1. The germline V gene gives CDR1 as KGHSY and CDR2 as FQNENV.

This receptor was identified in a man younger than 35 who received the YFV17D yellow fever vaccine. The sequence joins TRBV16 to TRBJ2-7; the best D guess is TRBD2, with 5 bases matching. The sequencing here drew on CD4+ T cells sorted from PBMCs, taken 15 days after the yellow fever booster vaccination. The CDR3 region reads CASSQVGLSYEQYF. The DNA sequence reads TGTGCCAGCAGCCAAGTCGGACTCTCCTACGAGCAGTACTTC. The variable domain in full, with residues beyond the CDR3 obtained from the reference TRBV16 and TRBJ2-7 genes, is GEEVAQTPKHLVRGEGQKAKLYCAPIKGHSYVFWYQQVLKNEFKFLISFQNENVFDETGMPKERFSAKCLPNSPCSLEIQATKLEDSAVYFCASSQVGLSYEQYFGPGTRLTVT.